A selection of T cell receptor beta chains follows, all from one sample in a study of cytomegalovirus exposure and HLA in healthy donors. TCRdb keeps only in-frame clones here, not all; method: immunoSEQ multiplex PCR. In the table there are 90,000 or so clones, over 65% of which are singletons. Sequencing used PBMCs. The source is a young woman in good health and CMV-seropositive. The CDR3 runs from the conserved cysteine through the conserved F or W. Fields, in order: clone size, J gene, V gene, D gene, CDR3 protein, CDR3 DNA. D genes are given only for firm matches. The size of a clone is reported for some rows only, either as once, few or many, or as a class for expanded clones.

-	TRBJ2-7	TRBV7-2	TRBD1	CASSPGTGSSYEQYF	TGTGCCAGCAGCCCGGGGACAGGGAGCTCCTACGAGCAGTACTTC
few	TRBJ1-1	TRBV25-1	-	CASSRRGMAFF	TGTGCCAGCAGTAGACGGGGAATGGCTTTCTTT
-	TRBJ2-7	TRBV10-1	TRBD1	CASSVGDRTPYEQYF	TGCGCCAGCAGTGTGGGGGACAGGACGCCCTACGAGCAGTACTTC
few	TRBJ2-2	TRBV10-3	-	CAISAGSPGELFF	TGTGCCATCAGTGCCGGGAGCCCCGGGGAGCTGTTTTTT
-	TRBJ1-2	TRBV28	-	CASSQQVYGYTF	TGTGCCAGCAGCCAACAAGTCTATGGCTACACCTTC
few	TRBJ2-2	TRBV6-5	TRBD2	CASSYRGRSPGELFF	TGTGCCAGCAGTTATCGCGGGAGGTCACCCGGGGAGCTGTTTTTT
-	TRBJ2-5	TRBV5-1	-	CASSYSGVETQYF	TGCGCCAGCAGCTACTCCGGGGTAGAGACCCAGTACTTC
few	TRBJ2-1	TRBV7-8	TRBD1	CASSSLTGGSYNEQFF	TGTGCCAGCAGCTCCCTGACAGGGGGCTCCTACAATGAGCAGTTCTTC
-	TRBJ2-4	TRBV6-5	-	CASSFGRGVQYF	TGTGCCAGCAGTTTCGGCCGAGGAGTTCAGTACTTC
-	TRBJ1-1	TRBV19	TRBD1	CASSAGQGAVTEAFF	TGTGCCAGTAGTGCCGGACAGGGGGCTGTCACTGAAGCTTTCTTT
-	TRBJ1-5	TRBV12-5	TRBD1	CASGHDTGAHGPQHF	TGTGCTAGTGGCCATGATACAGGGGCCCATGGGCCCCAGCATTTT
-	TRBJ2-4	TRBV6-1	TRBD2	CASSESGLAGNIQYF	TGTGCCAGCAGTGAATCGGGACTAGCGGGAAACATTCAGTACTTC
-	TRBJ2-1	TRBV7-2	TRBD2	CASSPTSGSGNNEQFF	TGTGCCAGCAGCCCTACTAGCGGGAGTGGGAACAATGAGCAGTTCTTC
-	TRBJ1-4	TRBV25-1	-	CASSESPETNEKLFF	TGTGCCAGCAGTGAATCACCAGAAACTAATGAAAAACTGTTTTTT
-	TRBJ2-3	TRBV2	TRBD1	CASSRQGIPTDTQYF	TGTGCCAGCAGTAGACAGGGGATACCCACAGATACGCAGTATTTT
-	TRBJ1-5	TRBV7-7	-	CASSSSRDQPQHF	TGTGCCAGCAGCTCCTCCAGGGATCAGCCCCAGCATTTT
-	TRBJ2-7	TRBV6-5	TRBD2	CASRGTSGSYEQYF	TGTGCCAGCAGGGGGACTAGCGGTTCCTACGAGCAGTACTTC
few	TRBJ2-5	TRBV19	-	CASSIGRSQYF	TGTGCCAGTAGTATAGGCAGGTCCCAGTACTTC
-	TRBJ2-7	TRBV2	TRBD1	CASSEIATGDHEQYF	TGTGCCAGCAGTGAGATCGCGACAGGGGACCACGAGCAGTACTTC
-	TRBJ2-1	TRBV4-1	-	CASSQEALPGEQFF	TGCGCCAGCAGCCAAGAAGCCCTACCCGGTGAGCAGTTCTTC
few	TRBJ2-2	TRBV11-3	TRBD1	CASSSRQGNTGELFF	TGTGCCAGCAGCTCGAGACAGGGGAACACCGGGGAGCTGTTTTTT
-	TRBJ2-5	TRBV5-1	TRBD1	CASSRTGASQETQYF	TGCGCCAGCAGTCGGACAGGGGCATCCCAGGAGACCCAGTACTTC
-	TRBJ2-7	TRBV28	-	CASSWEVSTYEQYF	TGTGCCAGCAGCTGGGAGGTCTCCACCTACGAGCAGTACTTC
-	TRBJ1-4	TRBV4-2	TRBD1	CASSQETGGAEKLFF	TGTGCCAGCAGCCAAGAGACAGGGGGGGCTGAAAAACTGTTTTTT
-	TRBJ2-1	TRBV28	TRBD2	CASTPGLVVNEQFF	TGTGCCAGCACCCCGGGACTAGTTGTCAATGAGCAGTTCTTC
few	TRBJ2-3	TRBV10-3	TRBD2	CAIRVGGTSGGGPDTQYF	TGTGCCATCAGGGTCGGGGGGACTAGCGGGGGTGGGCCAGATACGCAGTATTTT
once	TRBJ2-4	TRBV25-1	TRBD1	CASRATGVDIQYF	TGTGCCAGCCGGGCGACAGGGGTTGACATTCAGTACTTC
few	TRBJ2-6	TRBV19	-	CASSISGANVLTF	TGTGCCAGTAGTATTTCAGGGGCCAACGTCCTGACTTTC
-	TRBJ2-7	TRBV19	TRBD1	CASSIARGLYEQYF	TGTGCCAGTAGTATAGCGAGGGGGCTCTACGAGCAGTACTTC
-	TRBJ2-3	TRBV19	-	CASSIQRNTDTQYF	TGTGCCAGTAGTATTCAGCGGAACACAGATACGCAGTATTTT
once	TRBJ2-7	TRBV7-9	-	CASSTLPAAEQYF	TGTGCCAGCAGCACCCTTCCAGCGGCGGAGCAGTACTTC
-	TRBJ2-1	TRBV28	-	CASSPGGLAGFNEQFF	TGTGCCAGCAGTCCAGGGGGGCTAGCGGGCTTCAATGAGCAGTTCTTC
once	TRBJ2-3	TRBV5-4	-	CASSPLRRPSTDTQYF	TGTGCCAGCAGCCCGCTTCGGAGACCAAGCACAGATACGCAGTATTTT
-	TRBJ2-1	TRBV5-1	-	CASSSPGLSSYNEQFF	TGCGCCAGCAGCTCCCCTGGACTGAGCTCCTACAATGAGCAGTTCTTC
-	TRBJ1-1	TRBV7-2	-	CASSLGQEPLGAFF	TGTGCCAGCAGCTTGGGGCAGGAACCTCTTGGAGCTTTCTTT
few	TRBJ2-6	TRBV7-2	TRBD1	CASSSGGSGANVLTF	TGTGCCAGCAGCTCAGGGGGCTCTGGGGCCAACGTCCTGACTTTC
-	TRBJ2-3	TRBV5-1	-	CASRLDQDTQYF	TGCGCCAGCAGATTGGACCAGGATACGCAGTATTTT
-	TRBJ1-1	TRBV15	TRBD1	CATSRSSTGDTEAFF	TGTGCCACCAGCAGATCCTCTACAGGGGACACTGAAGCTTTCTTT
-	TRBJ1-4	TRBV6-5	-	CASSPGPTGEKLFF	TGTGCCAGCAGTCCGGGTCCCACCGGTGAAAAACTGTTTTTT
-	TRBJ1-1	TRBV9	-	CASSARPGNTEAFF	TGTGCCAGCAGCGCCCGACCGGGGAACACTGAAGCTTTCTTT
-	TRBJ1-6	TRBV5-1	-	CASSSGLTNSPLHF	TGCGCCAGCAGCTCGGGACTTACAAATTCACCCCTCCACTTT
-	TRBJ2-7	TRBV13	-	CASSLVGSGYSYEQYF	TGTGCCAGCAGCTTAGTAGGTAGCGGATACTCCTACGAGCAGTACTTC
-	TRBJ1-5	TRBV5-1	-	CASSLRGYSNQPQHF	TGCGCCAGCAGCTTGAGGGGCTACAGCAATCAGCCCCAGCATTTT
-	TRBJ2-3	TRBV18	TRBD2	CASSQLAGGPRDTQYF	TGTGCCAGCTCACAACTAGCGGGGGGGCCGAGGGATACGCAGTATTTT